This T cell receptor beta chain was sequenced during a study of chemoradiotherapy in HPV16-positive cancers. Method: immunoSEQ multiplex PCR; TCRdb's copy keeps in-frame clones and lacks some. The sample has about 6,900 clones; roughly 79% are singletons. Overall study findings and caveats: During treatment, candidate HPV-specific clones and E7-related motifs expanded in tumor. HPV-responsive T-cell expansion during chemoradiotherapy was linked to improved recurrence-free survival in HPV16-positive patients.

Regarding this clone: Antigen: not known.

Over chemoradiotherapy, repertoires were sampled more than once. The TCR was taken from a human donor with HPV-associated anogenital cancer. The specimen was taken from a patient who underwent chemoradiotherapy.

The DNA of the CDR3 is TGTGCCAGCTCTGCGGGACTAGCGGCCATCAATGAGCAGTTCTTC. It translates to CASSAGLAAINEQFF. This rearrangement joins TRBV9 to TRBJ2-1; 11 bases are shared with TRBD2. Germline trimming cut 7 bases from V and 6 bases from J; bases unmatched to any gene: 9. CDR1 SGDLS and CDR2 YYNGEE come from the germline V gene. There are 15 residues in the CDR3.